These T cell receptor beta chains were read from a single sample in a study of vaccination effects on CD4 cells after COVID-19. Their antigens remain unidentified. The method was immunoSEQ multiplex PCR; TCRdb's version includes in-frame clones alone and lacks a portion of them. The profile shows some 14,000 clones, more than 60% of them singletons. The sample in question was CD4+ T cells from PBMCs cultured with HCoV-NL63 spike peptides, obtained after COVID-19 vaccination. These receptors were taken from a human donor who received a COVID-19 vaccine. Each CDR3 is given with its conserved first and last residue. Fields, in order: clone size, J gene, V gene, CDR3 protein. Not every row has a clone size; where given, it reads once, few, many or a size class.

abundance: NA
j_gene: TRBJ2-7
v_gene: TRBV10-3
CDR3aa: CAISRDRVNEQYF

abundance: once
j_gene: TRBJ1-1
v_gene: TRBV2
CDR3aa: CASTLTGSSEAFF

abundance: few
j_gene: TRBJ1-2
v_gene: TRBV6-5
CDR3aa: CASNDRGGGYTF

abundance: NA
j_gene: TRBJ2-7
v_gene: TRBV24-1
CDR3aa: CATSDFPTQLRARYEQYF

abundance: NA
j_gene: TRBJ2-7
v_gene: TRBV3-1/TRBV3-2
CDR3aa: CASSQGVRVYEQYF

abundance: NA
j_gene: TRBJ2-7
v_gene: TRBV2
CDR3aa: CASRDRQGTYEQYF

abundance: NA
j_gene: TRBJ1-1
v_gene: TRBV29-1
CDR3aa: CSVGSIGTEAFF

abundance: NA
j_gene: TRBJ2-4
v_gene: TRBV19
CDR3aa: CASSGREENIQYF

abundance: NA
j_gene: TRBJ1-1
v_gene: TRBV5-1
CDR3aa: CASSGGLRAFF

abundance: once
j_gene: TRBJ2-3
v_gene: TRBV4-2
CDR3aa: CASSQEFGQGGTDTQYF

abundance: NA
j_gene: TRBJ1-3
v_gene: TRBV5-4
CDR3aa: CASSLPGAGNTIYF

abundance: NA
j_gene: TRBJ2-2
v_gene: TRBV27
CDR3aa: CASSSGQDTGELFF

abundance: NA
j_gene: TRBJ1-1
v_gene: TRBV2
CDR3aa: CASSGGGKGTEAFF

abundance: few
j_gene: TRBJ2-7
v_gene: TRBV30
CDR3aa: CACKPGTGVHEQYF

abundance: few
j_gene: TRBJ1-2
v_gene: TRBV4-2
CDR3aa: CASSQVGTITYGYTF

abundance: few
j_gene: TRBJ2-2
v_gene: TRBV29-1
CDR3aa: CSADRGPNTGELFF

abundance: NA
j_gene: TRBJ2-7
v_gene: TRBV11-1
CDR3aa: CASSPLGGIQNF

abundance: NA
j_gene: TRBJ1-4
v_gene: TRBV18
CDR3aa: CASSPRQAGANEKLFF

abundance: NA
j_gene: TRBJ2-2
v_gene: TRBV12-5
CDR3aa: CASDYTTGELFF

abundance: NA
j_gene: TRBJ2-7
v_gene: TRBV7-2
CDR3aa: CASSLSPTATYEQYF

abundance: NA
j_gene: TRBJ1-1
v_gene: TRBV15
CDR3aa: CATSRDMGRTEAFF

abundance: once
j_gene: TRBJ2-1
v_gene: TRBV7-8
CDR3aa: CASGGRGYNEQFF

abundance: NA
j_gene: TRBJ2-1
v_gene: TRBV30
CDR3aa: CAWSGGSPYNEQFF

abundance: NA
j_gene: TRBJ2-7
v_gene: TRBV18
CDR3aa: CASSPPYSGGGGEQYF

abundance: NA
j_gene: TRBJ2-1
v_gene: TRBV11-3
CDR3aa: CASSLEGLAGNEQFF

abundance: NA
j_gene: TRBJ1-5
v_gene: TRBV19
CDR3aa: CASSIGGATNQPQHF

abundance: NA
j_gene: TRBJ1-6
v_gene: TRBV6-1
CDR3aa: CASSEARGSSPLHF

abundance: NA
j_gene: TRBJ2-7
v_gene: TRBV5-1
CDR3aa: CARGSAYEQYF

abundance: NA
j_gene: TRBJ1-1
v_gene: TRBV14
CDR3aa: CASSPMGGAGPAERAFF

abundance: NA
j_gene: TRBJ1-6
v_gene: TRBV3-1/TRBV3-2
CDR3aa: CASSQGGRTPLHF

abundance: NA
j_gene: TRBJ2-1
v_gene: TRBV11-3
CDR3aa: CASSPRDSLNNEQFF

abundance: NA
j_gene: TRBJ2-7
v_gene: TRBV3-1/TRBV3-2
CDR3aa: CASSPYPNEQYF

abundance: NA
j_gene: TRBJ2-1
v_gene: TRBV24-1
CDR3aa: CATSDPGRNEQFF

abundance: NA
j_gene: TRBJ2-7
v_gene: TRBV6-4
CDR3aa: CASSPQPGATYEQYF

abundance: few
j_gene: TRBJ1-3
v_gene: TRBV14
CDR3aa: CASSPGPRVGGTIYF

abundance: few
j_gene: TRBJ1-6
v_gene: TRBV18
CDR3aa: CASSPSPGDSPLHF